This TCR beta chain was captured in a study of CD8+ T cells in alopecia areata. Study results and limitations: The study found higher clonality in lesional than normal scalp, especially in alopecia totalis/universalis.

Looked up from germline, CDR1 is MDHEN and CDR2 is SYDVKM. The CDR3 runs to 13 residues. V gave up 2 bases and J gave up 7 bases, with 12 bases separating them. Comments on this clone: The antigen is unknown.

Once RNA had been extracted, it was reverse transcribed into cDNA to act as the sequencing template. Repertoires were generated with immunoSEQ multiplex PCR, while TCRdb's copy carries only in-frame clones and drops some. The data hold about 64,000 clones, with around 44% observed a single time. Source material: NKG2D-low CD8+ T cells sorted from blood. V is TRBV28 and J is TRBJ2-7; D is unresolved. This TCR came from a human donor with alopecia areata. In nucleotides, the CDR3 is TGTGCCAGCAGTTTAAGTTCCCCTCGAGAGCAGTACTTC. Translated: CASSLSSPREQYF. Filled out from reference TRBV28 and TRBJ2-7, the complete variable domain reads DVKVTQSSRYLVKRTGEKVFLECVQDMDHENMFWYRQDPGLGLRLIYFSYDVKMKEKGDIPEGYSVSREKKERFSLILESASTNQTSMYLCASSLSSPREQYFGPGTRLTVT.